This TCR beta chain derives from a study of blood T cell repertoires in COVID-19 (TCRdb year 2020). About the study as a whole: Samples covering the acute and convalescent phases of COVID-19 were provided by collaborators in the United States, Italy and Spain. Subjects who had been exposed to COVID-19, were actively infected with it, or had recovered from it provided the deeply sampled blood TCRbeta repertoires that made up the dataset. Where available, HLA class I and class II types were taken from metadata supplied by the sample provider and were not determined by assay-based typing. Sample metadata almost always included a de-identified subject ID, COVID-19 status, age in years and sex. Samples came from the ongoing ImmuneRACE study (first 160 participants) plus 1,254 subjects from 6 global collaborators. The material from the prospective study consisted of cDNA or gDNA derived from T cells, B-cell-depleted T cells, or PBMCs. The repertoires were made available in a free public database intended to serve as a resource for research on the immune response to SARS-CoV-2.

CDR1 is given as MNHNS and CDR2 as SASEGT, both from the germline V gene. Reading from cysteine to phenylalanine, the CDR3 counts 16 amino acids. Only CDR3 DNA is held: 48 bases, read in frame from base 1. Trimming leaves V shorter by 2 bases and J shorter by 7 bases, with the junction holding 8 bases beyond the gene matches. Comments on this clone: The clone's antigen remains unknown. Base-call qualities are not available, and no considerably larger clone is one nucleotide away.

One collaborating source in Seattle enrolled patients while the patients were actively infected and followed the patients over time throughout the course of disease. Whole blood was collected in K2EDTA tubes by collaborating institutions according to the institutions' own protocols. For TCRbeta analysis, collaborator samples were shipped as frozen whole blood, as isolated PBMCs, or as DNA extracted from either sample type. Summary of the overall study and its limitations: Clinical and demographic metadata were provided uncurated, with the amount varying by source and participant.

TCRbeta CDR3 regions were amplified from genomic DNA using the immunoSEQ Assay, a bias-controlled multiplex PCR. Concerning the study's data processing: Within the assay, amplification of reference gene primers was used to estimate how many nucleated cells each sample contained. Sequence reads were collapsed and filtered to measure the absolute abundance of every unique TCRbeta CDR3 rearrangement. For each sample, productive Simpson clonality was calculated by taking the square root of Simpson's diversity index across productive rearrangements. What TCRdb holds here is the immuneACCESS table cut down to in-frame rearrangements. Part of the clones is not present; checked against another copy, under half of the missing clones reflect an unresolved V gene, and the others are unexplained. V, J and clone size derive from that table, while D and trimming were established from the DNA sequence. The sample profile shows 380,000 or so clones; around 88% of them were found once. Around 7.4% of the sample is held by the ten biggest clonotypes.

This TCR derives from a woman aged 60-75 years with COVID-19, enrolled during active disease. The V gene is TRBV6-1 and the J gene is TRBJ2-5; the central 12 bases match TRBD2. Sequenced: peripheral blood. The nucleotide sequence reads as follows: TGTGCCAGCAGTGAATTTCAGACTAGCGGGGGAGGGACCCAGTACTTC. The encoded protein is CASSEFQTSGGGTQYF.